This T cell receptor (beta chain) emerged from a study of blood T cell repertoires in COVID-19. Study summary: Researchers got acute and convalescent COVID-19 samples from the United States, Italy and Spain. T cells, B-cell-depleted T cells, or PBMCs supplied cDNA or gDNA.

This clone was observed at least ten times. Source study methods: Amplification of reference gene primers was used by the study to estimate nucleated cell counts. The repertoire was sequenced with immunoSEQ multiplex PCR; TCRdb's copy has only in-frame clones and lacks some. From that table come the V and J calls and clone size; the DNA was used to work out D and trimming. This sample has some 170,000 clones, with about 81% found just once. The CDR3 runs to 15 residues. Germline CDR1 SGHNT, CDR2 YYREEE (reference sequence). The trim removed 3 bases at V and 4 bases at J, leaving 6 bases unmatched. Input material: peripheral blood. The TCR was taken from a human donor in a cohort sampled during active COVID-19. The V and J genes are TRBV5-4 and TRBJ2-5, with 10 bases aligning to TRBD2. CDR3 loop: CASSSGLAETETQYF. The DNA for the CDR3 is TGTGCCAGCAGCTCCGGACTAGCGGAGACAGAGACCCAGTACTTC.